These 15 T cell receptor beta chains were all obtained from the same sample, sequenced in a study of cytomegalovirus exposure and HLA in healthy donors. Measured with immunoSEQ multiplex PCR; TCRdb has only the in-frame clones, and not every one. The sample carries fewer than 90,000 clones, 90% to 97% recorded once. Sequencing was performed on PBMCs. The receptor source for this set is a man younger than 35 in good health and CMV-seropositive.

The chain joins TRBV18 to TRBJ1-4, with no clear D. CDR1 and CDR2 from the germline V gene are KGHSH and LQKENI. With 6 bases removed from V and 0 bases from J, the gap between germline ends came to 17 bases. The CDR3 length is 17 residues. The CDR3 nucleotides read TGTGCCAGCTCTCCAATGCGTTTCGGGGCAACTAATGAAAAACTGTTTTTT. This codes for CASSPMRFGATNEKLFF.

This clone was seen only once. J is TRBJ2-7 and V is TRBV18; TRBD2 agrees at 12 bases. V shed 5 bases, J shed 6 bases, and the junction held 5 bases outside the gene matches. Germline V gives CDR1 KGHSH, CDR2 LQKENI. The CDR3 consists of 14 residues. CDR3 coding DNA: TGTGCCAGCTCAATCGGGACTAGCGGGCGCGAGCAGTACTTC. Encoded protein: CASSIGTSGREQYF. Combining the CDR3 with reference TRBV18 and TRBJ2-7 gives the whole variable domain NAGVMQNPRHLVRRRGQEARLRCSPMKGHSHVYWYRQLPEEGLKFMVYLQKENIIDESGMPKERFSAEFPKEGPSILRIQQVVRGDSAAYFCASSIGTSGREQYFGPGTRLTVT.

The CDR3 sequence: CATQGEREWYF. CDR3 DNA sequence: TGTGCCACCCAGGGAGAGCGGGAGTGGTACTTC. This chain uses TRBV10-3 with TRBJ2-7, with TRBD2 matching 8 bases. The CDR3 spans 11 residues. The ends lost 10 bases at V and 12 bases at J; junction bases unmatched: 11. Germline CDR1 and CDR2: ENHRY and SYGVKD.

V usage is TRBV19 and J usage is TRBJ1-3; D is possibly TRBD1 (5 bases). Germline V gene lookup returns CDR1 LNHDA and CDR2 SQIVND (reference sequence). V dropped 2 bases and J dropped 4 bases, with 21 bases sitting between them. The CDR3 extends over 18 amino acids. The CDR3 sequence is CASSIRSGAVETGNTIYF. The DNA of the CDR3 is TGTGCCAGTAGTATAAGGTCTGGGGCCGTCGAAACGGGAAACACCATATATTTT.

The CDR3: CASSYADRAGYTF. The CDR3 DNA reads as TGTGCCAGCAGTTACGCCGACAGGGCGGGCTACACCTTC. The chain employs TRBV6-5 and TRBJ1-2; 7 bases agree with TRBD1. Germline V gene data show CDR1 as MNHEY and CDR2 as SVGAGI. This CDR3 has 13 amino acids. Trimming cost V 2 bases and J 8 bases; bases outside gene matches: 5.

The chain employs TRBV11-2 and TRBJ1-1, with D perhaps TRBD1 (5 bases). The V gene's germline CDR1 is SGHAT and CDR2 FQNNGV. Trimming removed 6 bases from V and 0 bases from J, with 17 bases in between. CDR3 size: 16 residues. The DNA of the CDR3 is TGTGCCAGCAGACAGGTCTACCCCCGGATGAACACTGAAGCTTTCTTT. Translated, it gives CASRQVYPRMNTEAFF.

The chain couples TRBV25-1 to TRBJ2-6; D is unresolved. Germline V lookup: CDR1 MGHDK, CDR2 SYGVNS. CDR3 size: 15 residues. The V end lost 4 bases, the J end lost 1 base, and 8 bases lay between the germline ends. DNA for the CDR3: TGTGCCAGCAGTGTCTGGGCGTCTGGGGCCAACGTCCTGACTTTC. It encodes CASSVWASGANVLTF.

CDR3 DNA: TGTGCCAGCAGTGAATCAGTATGGCAGGGGGCTGGAGAGACCCAGTACTTC. Translating gives CASSESVWQGAGETQYF. The genes are TRBV6-1 and TRBJ2-5; TRBD1 aligns across 8 bases. Germline trimming cut 2 bases from V and 4 bases from J; bases unmatched to any gene: 12. CDR1 and CDR2 (germline): MNHNS, SASEGT. The CDR3 extends over 17 amino acids.

The rearrangement joins TRBV5-1 to TRBJ2-5; TRBD1 matches 7 bases. Germline V gene lookup returns CDR1 SGHRS and CDR2 YFSETQ. The ends lost 4 bases at V and 3 bases at J; junction bases unmatched: 6. The CDR3 has 14 amino acids. CDR3: CASSRTGTEETQYF. The CDR3 DNA sequence: TGCGCCAGCAGCCGAACCGGGACAGAAGAGACCCAGTACTTC.

J is TRBJ1-2 and V is TRBV6-6; perhaps TRBD1 as D (6 bases). Trimming took off 5 bases at V and 6 bases at J, with 16 bases between the two ends. Germline V lookup: CDR1 MNHNY, CDR2 SVGAGI (reference sequence). This CDR3 contains 14 residues. The CDR3 DNA sequence: TGTGCCAGCAGTCCCGCAACAGGGAGACATGGCTACACCTTC. Translated, it gives CASSPATGRHGYTF.

In its sample, this clone was seen once. The V gene is TRBV19, the J gene TRBJ1-5; D perhaps matches TRBD1 (5 bases). Per germline, CDR1 LNHDA and CDR2 SQIVND (reference sequence). The CDR3 spans 14 residues. V was trimmed by 5 bases and J by 0 bases, leaving 8 bases between them. The CDR3 reads CASSLTVSNQPQHF. The CDR3 region has the DNA TGTGCCAGTAGTTTGACAGTTAGCAATCAGCCCCAGCATTTT.

The genes are TRBV30 and TRBJ2-3, with D uncertain. Trimming left V 0 bases short and J 2 bases short, with 12 bases between. CDR3 length: 15 amino acids. Germline assignment: CDR1 GTSNPN and CDR2 SVGIG (reference sequence). The CDR3 DNA reads as TGTGCCTGGAGTGTACGCGGCGGTAACACAGATACGCAGTATTTT. It is translated as CAWSVRGGNTDTQYF.

J is TRBJ1-1 and V is TRBV6-5; a possible D gene is TRBD1 (5 bases). The CDR3 is made up of 12 amino acids. From germline, CDR1 is MNHEY and CDR2 SVGAGI. Trimming pared 7 bases from V and 7 bases from J, leaving 13 bases between. CDR3 sequence (DNA): TGTGCCAGCAAGACCGGGGGATTTGAAGCTTTCTTT. Protein product: CASKTGGFEAFF.

This clone was counted a single time. The DNA for the CDR3 is TGTGCCAGCAGTTTCTCCCCAGTAGCGACGGCAGAGCAGTACTTC. It yields the protein CASSFSPVATAEQYF. The chain links TRBV27 to TRBJ2-7; the D gene is possibly TRBD2 (5 bases). The germline gives CDR1 MNHEY, CDR2 SMNVEV (reference sequence). Between the trimmed V and J ends, which lost 3 bases and 7 bases, there was a span of 19 bases. This CDR3 comprises 15 residues.

This clone occurred once. This chain uses TRBV7-8 with TRBJ2-5; D unresolved. The V end lost 1 base, the J end lost 3 bases, and 9 bases lay between the germline ends. The V gene's germline CDR1 is SGHVS and CDR2 FQNEAQ. CDR3 size: 14 residues. CDR3 in amino acids: CASSLGKTEETQYF. In nucleotides, the CDR3 is TGTGCCAGCAGCTTAGGGAAAACAGAAGAGACCCAGTACTTC.